Shown below are 25 T cell receptor beta chains from a single sample sequenced in a study of OX40 agonist ivuxolimab in advanced cancers. Sequenced by immunoSEQ multiplex PCR; TCRdb stores in-frame clones only, minus some. The table lists 75,000 to 95,000 clones, less than 90% of them singletons. Material: CD4+ or CD8+ T cells sorted from blood, obtained in a trial of the OX40 agonist ivuxolimab. These receptors all stem from an adult with an advanced solid tumor such as melanoma, head and neck, liver or kidney cancer.

This clone was picked up one time. The chain uses TRBV6-6 and TRBJ2-3; the D gene is possibly TRBD1 (6 bases). Trimming pared 7 bases from V and 1 base from J, leaving 15 bases between. Germline V gives CDR1 MNHNY, CDR2 SVGAGI (reference sequence). The CDR3 contains 15 residues. The CDR3 protein is CASNKQGRGTDTQYF. The CDR3 DNA reads TGTGCCAGCAATAAACAGGGTCGGGGCACAGATACGCAGTATTTT.

This clone was detected only a few times. The chain combines TRBV6-5 with TRBJ2-2; a weak D match, TRBD2 (6 bases). Germline assignment: CDR1 MNHEY and CDR2 SVGAGI. The CDR3 spans 16 residues. V lost 2 bases, J lost 3 bases, and 13 bases lay in between. CDR3 coding DNA: TGTGCCAGCAGTTACCGCCCTAGCGCGCACACCGGGGAGCTGTTTTTT. Translation gives CASSYRPSAHTGELFF.

The chain employs TRBV15 and TRBJ2-7; D unresolved. CDR1 is LNHNV and CDR2 is YYDKDF in the germline V gene (reference sequence). Trimming shortened V by 1 base and J by 3 bases, and 10 bases separated the two germline ends. The CDR3 has 14 amino acids. The CDR3 loop reads CATSRVSRDYEQYF. DNA of the CDR3: TGTGCCACCAGCAGAGTCTCAAGGGACTACGAGCAGTACTTC.

This chain connects TRBV9 to TRBJ2-2; D is possibly TRBD1 (5 bases). Germline values: CDR1 SGDLS, CDR2 YYNGEE. The V gene lost 3 bases and the J gene lost 3 bases, with 15 bases spanning the gap. CDR3 size: 16 residues. CDR3 nucleotides: TGTGCCAGCAGCGCCCGTGACAGTTATTACACCGGGGAGCTGTTTTTT. This codes for CASSARDSYYTGELFF.

This chain connects TRBV5-6 to TRBJ2-1, with 7 bases lining up with TRBD2. Germline loops: CDR1 SGHDT, CDR2 YYEEEE. V was pared by 4 bases and J by 7 bases, with 11 bases of the junction left unmatched. The CDR3 is 15 amino acids. CDR3 DNA: TGTGCCAGCAGCATGCTAGCGGCGGTCGGGAATGAGCAGTTCTTC. Encoded protein: CASSMLAAVGNEQFF.

The chain has TRBV6-1 and TRBJ2-3; no clear D. The V gene lost 1 base and the J gene lost 2 bases, with 10 bases spanning the gap. The CDR3 is made up of 15 amino acids. Germline CDR1 and CDR2: MNHNS and SASEGT. Written as DNA, the CDR3 is TGTGCCAGCAGTGAAGATTACCCAAACACAGATACGCAGTATTTT. Its protein is CASSEDYPNTDTQYF.

The chain carries TRBV18 and TRBJ2-2, with 7 bases matching TRBD1. The CDR3 has 14 residues. J lost 5 bases, V lost 4 bases, and 4 bases had no gene match. Germline V gene lookup returns CDR1 KGHSH and CDR2 LQKENI. The CDR3 coding sequence is TGTGCCAGCTCACTAACGACAGGGACCGGGGAGCTGTTTTTT. It specifies CASSLTTGTGELFF. The full variable domain, in which reference TRBV18 and TRBJ2-2 provide the parts outside the CDR3, is NAGVMQNPRHLVRRRGQEARLRCSPMKGHSHVYWYRQLPEEGLKFMVYLQKENIIDESGMPKERFSAEFPKEGPSILRIQQVVRGDSAAYFCASSLTTGTGELFFGEGSRLTVL.

This sequence joins TRBV2 and TRBJ1-2, with 7 bases identical to TRBD1. This CDR3 has 14 amino acids. The germline CDR1 and CDR2 sequences are SNHLY and FYNNEI. J lost 5 bases, V lost 4 bases, and 7 bases had no gene match. The CDR3 sequence: CASSGPGDRYGYTF. CDR3 nucleotide sequence: TGTGCCAGCAGTGGACCAGGGGACAGATATGGCTACACCTTC.

Worth noting for this clone: Different DNA sequences within this sample yield the same CDR3. This chain's CDR3 is CASSLDREQYF. In nucleotides, the CDR3 is TGTGCCAGCAGCTTAGACCGCGAGCAGTACTTC. The rearrangement uses TRBV7-9 and TRBJ2-7; D not resolved. This CDR3 contains 11 residues. Germline V lookup: CDR1 SEHNR, CDR2 FQNEAQ (reference sequence). Deletions cut 1 base from V and 6 bases from J, with 4 bases between.

This rearrangement joins TRBV10-3 to TRBJ2-1; D possibly corresponds to TRBD2 (7 bases). With 7 bases removed from V and 5 bases from J, the gap between germline ends came to 15 bases. The length of the CDR3 is 14 residues. The germline gives CDR1 ENHRY, CDR2 SYGVKD. This CDR3 is CAITRGGGHNEQFF. The DNA for the CDR3 is TGTGCCATCACCCGGGGCGGGGGCCACAATGAGCAGTTCTTC.

The rearrangement links TRBV25-1 to TRBJ2-7, with 9 bases matching TRBD1. Germline V gene data show CDR1 as MGHDK and CDR2 as SYGVNS. The CDR3 is made up of 13 amino acids. J lost 3 bases, V lost 6 bases, and 3 bases had no gene match. CDR3 amino acids: CASSRDRVYEQYF. DNA for the CDR3: TGTGCCAGCAGCCGGGACAGGGTCTACGAGCAGTACTTC.

The chain links TRBV6-5 to TRBJ2-7; no clear D gene. CDR1 is MNHEY and CDR2 is SVGAGI in the germline V gene. Trimming removed 4 bases at V and 2 bases at J, with 9 bases between. The CDR3 extends over 13 amino acids. The CDR3 is CASSWTETYEQYF. DNA for the CDR3: TGTGCCAGCAGTTGGACGGAAACCTACGAGCAGTACTTC.

This clone was detected only a few times. The genes are TRBV28 and TRBJ2-2; D call uncertain. V was trimmed by 5 bases and J by 0 bases, leaving 16 bases between them. Germline CDR1 MDHEN, CDR2 SYDVKM. The CDR3 spans 17 residues. The CDR3 loop is CASSPAGWKSNTGELFF. CDR3 bases: TGTGCCAGCAGTCCAGCCGGATGGAAATCGAACACCGGGGAGCTGTTTTTT.

This clone was seen many times. The chain is built from TRBV7-2 and TRBJ2-7; 9 bases align to TRBD1. The CDR3 runs to 13 residues. V lost 5 bases and J lost 3; bases outside the gene matches: 2. Germline CDR1 is SGHTA and CDR2 is FQGNSA. The CDR3 here is CASSRGQGYEQYF. The CDR3 region has the DNA TGTGCCAGCAGCAGGGGACAGGGCTACGAGCAGTACTTC.

This chain joins TRBV18 and TRBJ1-5, with a weak D call TRBD1 (6 bases). The CDR3 has 13 amino acids. The V gene's germline CDR1 is KGHSH and CDR2 LQKENI. V was trimmed by 3 bases and J by 7 bases, leaving 10 bases between them. Here the CDR3 DNA reads TGTGCCAGCTCACCGCCTCAGGGGCAGCCCCAGCATTTT. It encodes CASSPPQGQPQHF.

Turning to this clone: Other DNA sequences within the sample encode an identical CDR3. This chain connects TRBV6-6 to TRBJ2-7, with D unclear. The V gene lost 2 bases and the J gene lost 0 bases, with 8 bases spanning the gap. CDR1 and CDR2 from the germline V gene are MNHNY and SVGAGI (reference sequence). CDR3 size: 14 residues. The CDR3 region has the DNA TGTGCCAGCAGTTACGCCGATAGCTCCTACGAGCAGTACTTC. It is translated as CASSYADSSYEQYF.

This clone has more than one count but fewer than ten. The sample has other DNA sequences that encode this CDR3 too. The chain carries TRBV6-5 and TRBJ2-7; the match to TRBD2 covers 7 bases. The CDR3 runs to 14 residues. V was clipped by 5 bases and J by 1 base; unmatched bases: 5. CDR1 is MNHEY and CDR2 is SVGAGI in the germline V gene. The CDR3: CASSLADPSYEQYF. The CDR3, as DNA: TGTGCCAGCAGTCTAGCGGACCCTTCCTACGAGCAGTACTTC.

V and J are TRBV5-1 and TRBJ2-7; 7 nucleotides match TRBD1. The CDR3 length is 14 residues. Germline CDR1 reads SGHRS; CDR2 reads YFSETQ. With 0 bases clipped from V and 2 bases from J, the junction kept 2 bases outside the gene matches. The CDR3 loop is CASSLGQGAYEQYF. CDR3 sequence (DNA): TGCGCCAGCAGCTTGGGCCAGGGGGCCTACGAGCAGTACTTC.

This clone was observed once. The rearrangement joins TRBV28 to TRBJ1-1; D remains ambiguous. Germline CDR1 and CDR2: MDHEN and SYDVKM. The CDR3 is made up of 14 amino acids. V lost 1 base and J 0 bases, leaving 6 bases between the germline ends. The CDR3 loop reads CASSLSQMNTEAFF. CDR3 sequence (DNA): TGTGCCAGCAGTTTATCACAGATGAACACTGAAGCTTTCTTT.

The rearrangement joins TRBV5-1 to TRBJ2-3; 7 bases line up with TRBD2. The germline V gene has CDR1 SGHRS and CDR2 YFSETQ. Trimming took 3 bases from V and 4 from J; bases not matched to a gene: 5. This CDR3 region has 14 residues. The CDR3 DNA is TGCGCCAGCAGCTCCCTCGCGGGGGCAGATACGCAGTATTTT. Translated: CASSSLAGADTQYF. The full variable domain, with the rest looked up from reference TRBV5-1 and TRBJ2-3, is KAGVTQTPRYLIKTRGQQVTLSCSPISGHRSVSWYQQTPGQGLQFLFEYFSETQRNKGNFPGRFSGRQFSNSRSEMNVSTLELGDSALYLCASSSLAGADTQYFGPGTRLTVL.

The rearrangement links TRBV10-3 to TRBJ1-1; 9 nucleotides align to TRBD1. With 0 bases clipped from V and 7 bases from J, the junction kept 6 bases outside the gene matches. This CDR3 spans 15 amino acids. The V gene's germline CDR1 is ENHRY and CDR2 SYGVKD. As DNA, the CDR3 is TGTGCCATCAGTGAGTCCGGGACAGGGTCTCTTGAAGCTTTCTTT. Protein sequence: CAISESGTGSLEAFF.

The CDR3 sequence: CASSRGYTDTQYF. The CDR3 coding sequence is TGTGCCAGCAGCCGTGGGTACACAGATACGCAGTATTTT. The genes are TRBV7-6 and TRBJ2-3; D ambiguous. The CDR3 is made up of 13 amino acids. Germline V lookup: CDR1 SGHVS, CDR2 FNYEAQ. Trimming removed 5 bases at V and 2 bases at J, with 8 bases between.

The V gene is TRBV5-8, the J gene TRBJ1-1; D perhaps matches TRBD1 (6 bases). Germline CDR1 and CDR2: SGHTS and YDEGEE. Trimming took 5 bases from V and 4 from J, leaving 12 bases between them. The CDR3 loop spans 13 amino acids. This CDR3 reads CASSPQGITEAFF. CDR3 coding DNA: TGTGCCAGCAGTCCTCAGGGGATCACTGAAGCTTTCTTT.

This clone came up a few times. The rearrangement uses TRBV5-1 and TRBJ1-2; D gene uncertain. Germline V gene sequence: CDR1 SGHRS, CDR2 YFSETQ. This CDR3 contains 14 residues. Trimming cost V 0 bases and J 7 bases, with 13 bases left between them. Written as DNA, the CDR3 is TGCGCCAGCAGCTTGGCCAACCGCGACTCTGGCTACACCTTC. Translation gives CASSLANRDSGYTF.

The chain couples TRBV19 to TRBJ1-4; TRBD1 matches at 7 bases. Germline V gene lookup returns CDR1 LNHDA and CDR2 SQIVND (reference sequence). The CDR3 runs 15 residues. The V and J ends lost 5 bases and 5 bases, in that order; junction bases with no gene match: 8. CDR3 nucleotide sequence: TGTGCCAGTAGTGAATTGACAGGGATAAATGAAAAACTGTTTTTT. Translating gives CASSELTGINEKLFF. The full variable domain, with the rest looked up from reference TRBV19 and TRBJ1-4, is DGGITQSPKYLFRKEGQNVTLSCEQNLNHDAMYWYRQDPGQGLRLIYYSQIVNDFQKGDIAEGYSVSREKKESFPLTVTSAQKNPTAFYLCASSELTGINEKLFFGSGTQLSVL.